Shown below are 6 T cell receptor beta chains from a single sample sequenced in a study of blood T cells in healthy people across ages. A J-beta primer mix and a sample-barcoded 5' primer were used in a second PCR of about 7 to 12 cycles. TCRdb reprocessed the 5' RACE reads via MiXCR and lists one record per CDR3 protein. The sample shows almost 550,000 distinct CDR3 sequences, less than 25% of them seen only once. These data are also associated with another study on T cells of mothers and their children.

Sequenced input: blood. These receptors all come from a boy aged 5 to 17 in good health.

The CDR3 spells CSARGTKTGSGNTIYF. CDR3 nucleotides: TGCAGTGCTCGAGGAACCAAGACAGGCTCTGGAAACACCATATATTTT. The chain joins TRBV20-1 to TRBJ1-3, with D possibly being TRBD1 (6 bases). V gave up 5 bases and J gave up 0 bases, with 17 bases separating them. The germline V gene has CDR1 DFQATT and CDR2 SNEGSKA (reference sequence). The CDR3 runs 16 residues.

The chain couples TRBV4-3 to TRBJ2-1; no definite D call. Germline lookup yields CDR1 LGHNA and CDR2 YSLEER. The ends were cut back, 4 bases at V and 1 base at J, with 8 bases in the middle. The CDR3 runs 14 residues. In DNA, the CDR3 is TGCGCCAGCAGCCGGTGGGGTTCCTACAATGAGCAGTTCTTC. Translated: CASSRWGSYNEQFF.

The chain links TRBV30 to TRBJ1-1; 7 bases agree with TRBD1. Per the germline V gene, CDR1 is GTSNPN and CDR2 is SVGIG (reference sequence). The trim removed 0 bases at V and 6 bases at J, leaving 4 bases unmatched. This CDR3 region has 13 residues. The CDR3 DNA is TGTGCCTGGAGTGTACGGACAGGCGCTGAAGCTTTCTTT. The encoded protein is CAWSVRTGAEAFF.

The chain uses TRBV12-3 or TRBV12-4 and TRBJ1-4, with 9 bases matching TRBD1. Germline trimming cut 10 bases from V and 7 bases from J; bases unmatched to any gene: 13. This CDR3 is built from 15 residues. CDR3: CAISGLKTGGEKLFF. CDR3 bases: TGTGCCATCTCGGGGCTCAAGACAGGGGGTGAAAAACTGTTTTTT.

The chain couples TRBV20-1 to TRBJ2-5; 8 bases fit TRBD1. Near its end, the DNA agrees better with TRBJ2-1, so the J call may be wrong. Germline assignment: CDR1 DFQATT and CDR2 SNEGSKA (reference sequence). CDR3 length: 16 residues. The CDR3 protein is CSASQGWTGSYNEQFF. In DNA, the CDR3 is TGCAGTGCTAGTCAGGGTTGGACAGGGTCCTACAATGAGCAGTTCTTC.

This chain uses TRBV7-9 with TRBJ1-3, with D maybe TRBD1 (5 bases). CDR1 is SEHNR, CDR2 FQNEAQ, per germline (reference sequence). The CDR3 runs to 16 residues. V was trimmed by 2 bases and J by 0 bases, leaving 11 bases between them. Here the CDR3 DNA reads TGTGCCAGCAGCTTACGACAGATTAGCTCTGGAAACACCATATATTTT. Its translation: CASSLRQISSGNTIYF.